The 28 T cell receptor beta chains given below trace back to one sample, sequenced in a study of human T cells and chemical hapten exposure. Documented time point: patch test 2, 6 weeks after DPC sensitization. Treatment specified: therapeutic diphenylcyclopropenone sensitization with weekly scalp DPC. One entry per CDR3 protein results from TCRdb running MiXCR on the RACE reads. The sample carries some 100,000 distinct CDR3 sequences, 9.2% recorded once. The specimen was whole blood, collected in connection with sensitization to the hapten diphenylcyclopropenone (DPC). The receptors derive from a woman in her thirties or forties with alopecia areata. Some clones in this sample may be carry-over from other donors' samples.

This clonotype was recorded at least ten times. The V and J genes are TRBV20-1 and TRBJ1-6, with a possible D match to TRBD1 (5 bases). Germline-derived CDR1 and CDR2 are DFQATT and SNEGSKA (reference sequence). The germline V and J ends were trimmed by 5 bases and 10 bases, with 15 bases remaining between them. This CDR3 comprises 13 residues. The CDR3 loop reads CSAPLGGGSPLHF. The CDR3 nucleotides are TGCAGTGCTCCTCTGGGGGGAGGGTCACCCCTCCACTTT.

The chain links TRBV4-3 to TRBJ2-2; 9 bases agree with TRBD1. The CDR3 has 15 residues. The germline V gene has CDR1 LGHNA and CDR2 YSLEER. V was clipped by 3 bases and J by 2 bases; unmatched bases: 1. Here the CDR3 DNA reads TGCGCCAGCAGCCAGGGACAGGGCAACACCGGGGAGCTGTTTTTT. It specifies CASSQGQGNTGELFF.

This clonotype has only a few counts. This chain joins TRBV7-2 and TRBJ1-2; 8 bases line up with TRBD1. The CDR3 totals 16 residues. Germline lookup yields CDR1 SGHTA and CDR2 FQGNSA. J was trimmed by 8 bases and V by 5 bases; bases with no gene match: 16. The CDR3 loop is CASSHYPDRVFQGYTF. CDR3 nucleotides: TGTGCCAGCAGCCACTACCCGGACAGGGTTTTTCAGGGCTACACCTTC. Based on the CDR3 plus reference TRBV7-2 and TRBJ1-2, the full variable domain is GAGVSQSPSNKVTEKGKDVELRCDPISGHTALYWYRQSLGQGLEFLIYFQGNSAPDKSGLPSDRFSAERTGGSVSTLTIQRTQQEDSAVYLCASSHYPDRVFQGYTFGSGTRLTVV.

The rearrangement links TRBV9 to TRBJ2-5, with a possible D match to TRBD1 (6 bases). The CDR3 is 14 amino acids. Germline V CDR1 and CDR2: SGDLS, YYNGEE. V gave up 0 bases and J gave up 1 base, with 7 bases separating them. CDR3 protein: CASSVGGGQETQYF. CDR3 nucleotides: TGTGCCAGCAGCGTAGGAGGGGGCCAAGAGACCCAGTACTTC.

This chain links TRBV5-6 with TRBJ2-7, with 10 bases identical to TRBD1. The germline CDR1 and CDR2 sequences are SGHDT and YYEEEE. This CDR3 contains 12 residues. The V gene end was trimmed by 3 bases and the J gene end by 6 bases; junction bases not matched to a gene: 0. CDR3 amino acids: CASSWTGGEQYF. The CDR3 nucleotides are TGTGCCAGCAGCTGGACAGGGGGCGAGCAGTACTTC.

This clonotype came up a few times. CDR3 loop: CASRFLRTANYGYTF. Written as DNA, the CDR3 is TGTGCAAGTCGCTTTCTCAGGACAGCTAACTATGGCTACACCTTC. The J gene is TRBJ1-2, the V gene TRBV12-2. TRBV12-2 is annotated as a pseudogene. This CDR3 has 15 amino acids.

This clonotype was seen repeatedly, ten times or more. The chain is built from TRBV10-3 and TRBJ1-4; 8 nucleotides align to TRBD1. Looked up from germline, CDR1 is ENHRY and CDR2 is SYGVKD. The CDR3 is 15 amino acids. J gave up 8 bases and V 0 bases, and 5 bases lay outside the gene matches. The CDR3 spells CAISESTGAGEKLFF. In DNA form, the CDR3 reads TGTGCCATCAGTGAGTCGACAGGGGCGGGAGAAAAACTGTTTTTT.

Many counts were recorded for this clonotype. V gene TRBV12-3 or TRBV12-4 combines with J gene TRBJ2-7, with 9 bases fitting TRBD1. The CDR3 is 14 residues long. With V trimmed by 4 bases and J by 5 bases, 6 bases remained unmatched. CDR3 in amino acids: CASSWGQGADEQYF. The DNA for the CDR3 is TGTGCCAGCAGTTGGGGACAGGGTGCCGACGAGCAGTACTTC.

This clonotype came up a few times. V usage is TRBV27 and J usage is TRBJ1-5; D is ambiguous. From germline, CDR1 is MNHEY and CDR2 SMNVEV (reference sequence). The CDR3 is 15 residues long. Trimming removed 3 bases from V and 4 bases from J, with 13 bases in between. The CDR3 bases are TGTGCCAGCAGTTTGACGTTTATAGGGAATCAGCCCCAGCATTTT. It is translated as CASSLTFIGNQPQHF.

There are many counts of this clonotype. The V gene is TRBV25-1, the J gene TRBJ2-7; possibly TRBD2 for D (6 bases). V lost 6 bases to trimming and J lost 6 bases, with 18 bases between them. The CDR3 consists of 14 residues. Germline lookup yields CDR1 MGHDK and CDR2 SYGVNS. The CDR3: CASSPGGGTGEQYF. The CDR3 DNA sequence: TGTGCCAGCAGCCCCGGAGGAGGGACCGGCGAGCAGTACTTC.

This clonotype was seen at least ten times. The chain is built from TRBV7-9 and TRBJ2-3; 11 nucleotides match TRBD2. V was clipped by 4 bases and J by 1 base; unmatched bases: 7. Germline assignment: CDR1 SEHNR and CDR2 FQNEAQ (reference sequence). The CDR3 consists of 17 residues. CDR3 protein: CASSSPPGLAGTDTQYF. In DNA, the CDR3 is TGTGCCAGCAGCTCCCCTCCGGGACTAGCGGGCACAGATACGCAGTATTTT.

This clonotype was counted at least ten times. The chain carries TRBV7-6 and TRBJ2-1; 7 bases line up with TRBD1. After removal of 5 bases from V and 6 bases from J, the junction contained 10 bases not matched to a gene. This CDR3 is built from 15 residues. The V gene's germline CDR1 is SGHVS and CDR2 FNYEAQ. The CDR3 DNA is TGTGCCAGCAGCCTGACGGGACAGTTTGGCAATGAGCAGTTCTTC. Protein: CASSLTGQFGNEQFF.

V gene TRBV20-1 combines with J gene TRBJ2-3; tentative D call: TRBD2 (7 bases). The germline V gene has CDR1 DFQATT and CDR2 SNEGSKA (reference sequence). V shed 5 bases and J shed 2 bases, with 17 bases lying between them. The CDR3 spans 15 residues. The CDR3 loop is CSALRRAGATDTQYF. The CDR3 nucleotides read TGCAGTGCTCTCCGGCGGGCGGGGGCCACAGATACGCAGTATTTT.

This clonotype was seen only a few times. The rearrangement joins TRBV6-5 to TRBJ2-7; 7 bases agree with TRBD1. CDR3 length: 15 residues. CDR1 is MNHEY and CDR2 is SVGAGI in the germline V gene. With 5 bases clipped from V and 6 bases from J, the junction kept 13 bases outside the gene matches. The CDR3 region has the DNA TGTGCCAGCAGTCGCCTCAGGGGGTCCGTTAGCGAGCAGTACTTC. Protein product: CASSRLRGSVSEQYF.

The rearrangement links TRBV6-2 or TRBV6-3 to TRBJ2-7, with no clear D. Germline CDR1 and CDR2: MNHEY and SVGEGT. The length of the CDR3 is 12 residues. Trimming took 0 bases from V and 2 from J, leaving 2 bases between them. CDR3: CASSYSAYEQYF. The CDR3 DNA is TGTGCCAGCAGTTACTCAGCCTACGAGCAGTACTTC.

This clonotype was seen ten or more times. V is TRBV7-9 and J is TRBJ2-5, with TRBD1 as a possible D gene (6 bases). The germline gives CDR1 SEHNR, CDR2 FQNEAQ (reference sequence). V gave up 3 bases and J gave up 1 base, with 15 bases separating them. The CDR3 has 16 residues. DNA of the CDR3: TGTGCCAGCAGCTTTAACGGAGGACAGTTCCAAGAGACCCAGTACTTC. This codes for CASSFNGGQFQETQYF.

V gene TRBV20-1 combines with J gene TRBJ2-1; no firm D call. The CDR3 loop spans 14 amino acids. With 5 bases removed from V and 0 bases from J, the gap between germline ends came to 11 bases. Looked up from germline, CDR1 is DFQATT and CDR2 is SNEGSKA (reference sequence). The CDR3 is CSALFHSSYNEQFF. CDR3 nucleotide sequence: TGCAGTGCTTTATTCCACAGCTCCTACAATGAGCAGTTCTTC.

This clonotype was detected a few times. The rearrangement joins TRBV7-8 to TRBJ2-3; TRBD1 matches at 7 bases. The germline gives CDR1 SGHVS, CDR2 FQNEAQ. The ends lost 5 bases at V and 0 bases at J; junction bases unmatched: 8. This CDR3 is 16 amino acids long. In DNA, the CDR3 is TGTGCCAGCAGCCTAAGAACAGGGGAGAGCACAGATACGCAGTATTTT. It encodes CASSLRTGESTDTQYF.

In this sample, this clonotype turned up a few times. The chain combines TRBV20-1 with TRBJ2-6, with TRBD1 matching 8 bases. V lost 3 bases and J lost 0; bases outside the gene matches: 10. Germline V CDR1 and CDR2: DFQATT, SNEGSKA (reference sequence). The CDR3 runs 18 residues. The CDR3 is CSASGVGQGPSGANVLTF. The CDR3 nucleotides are TGCAGTGCTAGTGGTGTAGGACAGGGCCCCTCTGGGGCCAACGTCCTGACTTTC.

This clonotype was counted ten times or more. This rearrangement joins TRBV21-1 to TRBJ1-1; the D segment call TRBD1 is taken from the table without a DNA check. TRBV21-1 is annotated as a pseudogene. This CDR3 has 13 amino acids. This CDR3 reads CASSARQFTEAFF. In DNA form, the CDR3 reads TGTGCCAGCAGCGCCCGACAGTTCACTGAAGCTTTCTTT.

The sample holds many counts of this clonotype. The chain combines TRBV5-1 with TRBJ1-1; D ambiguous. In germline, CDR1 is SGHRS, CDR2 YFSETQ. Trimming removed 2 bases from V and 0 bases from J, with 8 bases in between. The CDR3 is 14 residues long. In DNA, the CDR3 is TGCGCCAGCAGCTTTAGTGAGTTGAACACTGAAGCTTTCTTT. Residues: CASSFSELNTEAFF.

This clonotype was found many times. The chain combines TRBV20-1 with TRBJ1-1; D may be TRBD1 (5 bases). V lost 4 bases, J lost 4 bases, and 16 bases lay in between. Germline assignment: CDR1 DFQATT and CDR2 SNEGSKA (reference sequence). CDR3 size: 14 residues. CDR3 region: CSATPRVDGTEAFF. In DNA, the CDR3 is TGCAGTGCTACACCCAGGGTCGATGGCACTGAAGCTTTCTTT.

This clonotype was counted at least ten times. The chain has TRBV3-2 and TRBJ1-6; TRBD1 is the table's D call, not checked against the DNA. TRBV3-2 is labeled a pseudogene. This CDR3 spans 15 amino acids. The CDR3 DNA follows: TGTGCCAGCAGCCACCGACAGACTAATAATTCACCCCTCCACTTT. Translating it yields CASSHRQTNNSPLHF.

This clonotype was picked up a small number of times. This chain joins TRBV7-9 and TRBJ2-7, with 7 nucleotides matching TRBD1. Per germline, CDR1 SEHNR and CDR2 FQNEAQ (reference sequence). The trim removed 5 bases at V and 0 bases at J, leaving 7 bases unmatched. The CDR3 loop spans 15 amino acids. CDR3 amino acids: CASSPGQSSSYEQYF. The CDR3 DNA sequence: TGTGCCAGCAGCCCGGGACAGTCCAGCTCCTACGAGCAGTACTTC.

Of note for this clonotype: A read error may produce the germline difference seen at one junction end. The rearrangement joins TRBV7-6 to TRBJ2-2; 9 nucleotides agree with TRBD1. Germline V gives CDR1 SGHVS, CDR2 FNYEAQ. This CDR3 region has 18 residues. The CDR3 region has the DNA TGTGGCAGCAGCCGAACCCACCGCGGGACAGGGAATCCCGGGGAGCTGTTTTTT. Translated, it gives CGSSRTHRGTGNPGELFF.

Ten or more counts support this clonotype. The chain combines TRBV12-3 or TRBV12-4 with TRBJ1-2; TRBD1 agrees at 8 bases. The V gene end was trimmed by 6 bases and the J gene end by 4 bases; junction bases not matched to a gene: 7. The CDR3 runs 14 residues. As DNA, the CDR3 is TGTGCCAGCAGCTGGAATACAGGGGGCTATGGCTACACCTTC. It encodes CASSWNTGGYGYTF.

Written as DNA, the CDR3 is TGTGCCAGCAGCTTACAGGGTCACACTGAAGCTTTCTTT. This gives the protein CASSLQGHTEAFF. The rearrangement joins TRBV7-9 to TRBJ1-1; D is possibly TRBD1 (5 bases). The germline V gene encodes CDR1 SEHNR and CDR2 FQNEAQ (reference sequence). CDR3 length: 13 amino acids. V was shortened by 2 bases and J by 3 bases, with 7 bases between the two germline ends.

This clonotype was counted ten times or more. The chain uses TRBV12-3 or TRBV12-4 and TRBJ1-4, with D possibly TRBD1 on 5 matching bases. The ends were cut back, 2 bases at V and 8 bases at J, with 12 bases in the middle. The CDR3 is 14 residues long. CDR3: CASSLWGSREKLFF. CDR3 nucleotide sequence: TGTGCCAGCAGTTTATGGGGGTCTAGGGAAAAACTGTTTTTT.